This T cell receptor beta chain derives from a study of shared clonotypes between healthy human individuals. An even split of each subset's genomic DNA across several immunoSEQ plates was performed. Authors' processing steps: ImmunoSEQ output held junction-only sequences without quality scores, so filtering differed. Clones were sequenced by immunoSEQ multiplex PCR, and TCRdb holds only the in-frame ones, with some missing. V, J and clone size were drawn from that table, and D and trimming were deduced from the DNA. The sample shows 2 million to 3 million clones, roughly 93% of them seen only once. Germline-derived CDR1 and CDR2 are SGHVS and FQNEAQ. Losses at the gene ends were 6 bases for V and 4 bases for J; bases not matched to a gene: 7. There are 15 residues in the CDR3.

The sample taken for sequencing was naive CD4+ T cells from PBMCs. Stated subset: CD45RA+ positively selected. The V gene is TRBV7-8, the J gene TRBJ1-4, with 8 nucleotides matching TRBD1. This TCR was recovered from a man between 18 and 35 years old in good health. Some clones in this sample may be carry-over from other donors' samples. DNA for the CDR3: TGTGCCAGCAGACCCGGACAGGGCGTTAATGAAAAACTGTTTTTT. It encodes CASRPGQGVNEKLFF.